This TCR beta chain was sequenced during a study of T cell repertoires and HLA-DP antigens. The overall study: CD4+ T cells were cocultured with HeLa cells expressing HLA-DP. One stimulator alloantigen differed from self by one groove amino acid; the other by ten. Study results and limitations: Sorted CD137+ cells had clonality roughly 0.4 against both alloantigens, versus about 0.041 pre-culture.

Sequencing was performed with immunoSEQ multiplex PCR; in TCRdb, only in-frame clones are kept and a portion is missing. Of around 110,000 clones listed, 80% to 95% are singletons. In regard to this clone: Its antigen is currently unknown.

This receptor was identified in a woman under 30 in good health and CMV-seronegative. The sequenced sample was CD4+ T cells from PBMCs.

The CDR3 DNA follows: TGCGCCACCAGACCGGGACCACAGGCCGGGGAGCTGTTTTTT. Residues: CATRPGPQAGELFF. The rearrangement uses TRBV10-2 and TRBJ2-2, with D perhaps TRBD1 or TRBD2 (5 bases each). The CDR3 is 14 amino acids. Germline assignment: CDR1 WSHSY and CDR2 SAAADI. V lost 10 bases and J lost 6, with 18 bases in between.